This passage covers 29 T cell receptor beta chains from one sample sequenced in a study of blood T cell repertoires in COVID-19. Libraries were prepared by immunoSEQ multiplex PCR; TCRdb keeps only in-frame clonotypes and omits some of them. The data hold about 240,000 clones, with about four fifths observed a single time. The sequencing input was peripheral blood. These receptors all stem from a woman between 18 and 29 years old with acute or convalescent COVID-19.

CDR3 bases: TGTGCCAGCAGCATAACCAGCTCTGGAAACACCATATATTTT. The encoded protein is CASSITSSGNTIYF. The V call is TRBV7-9, the J call TRBJ1-3; D is ambiguous. Germline CDR1 is SEHNR and CDR2 is FQNEAQ (reference sequence). The CDR3 totals 14 residues. Trimming pared 5 bases from V and 0 bases from J, leaving 8 bases between.

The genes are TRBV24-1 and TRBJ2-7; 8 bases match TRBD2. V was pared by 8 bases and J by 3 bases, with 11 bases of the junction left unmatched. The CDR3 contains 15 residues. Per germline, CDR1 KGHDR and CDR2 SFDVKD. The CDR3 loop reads CATNLQLAASYEQYF. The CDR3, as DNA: TGTGCCACCAATCTACAACTAGCGGCAAGCTACGAGCAGTACTTC.

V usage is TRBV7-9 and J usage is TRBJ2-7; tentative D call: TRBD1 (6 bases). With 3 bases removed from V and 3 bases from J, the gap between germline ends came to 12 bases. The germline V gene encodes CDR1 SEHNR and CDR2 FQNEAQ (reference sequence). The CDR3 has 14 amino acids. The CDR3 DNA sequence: TGTGCCAGCAGCTTCCCAGGGGATGGCTACGAGCAGTACTTC. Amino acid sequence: CASSFPGDGYEQYF.

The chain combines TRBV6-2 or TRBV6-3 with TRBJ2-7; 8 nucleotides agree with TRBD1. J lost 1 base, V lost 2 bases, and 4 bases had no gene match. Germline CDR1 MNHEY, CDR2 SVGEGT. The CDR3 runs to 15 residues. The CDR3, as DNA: TGTGCCAGCAGTTACCCCCGGACAGGGTCCTACGAGCAGTACTTC. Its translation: CASSYPRTGSYEQYF.

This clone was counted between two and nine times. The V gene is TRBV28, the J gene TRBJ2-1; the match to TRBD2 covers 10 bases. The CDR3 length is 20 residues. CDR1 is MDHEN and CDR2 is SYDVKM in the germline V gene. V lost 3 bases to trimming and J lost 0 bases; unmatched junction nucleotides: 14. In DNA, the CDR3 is TGTGCCAGCAGTTTCCCCCTTTGGACTAGCGGCCAGACCTCCTACAATGAGCAGTTCTTC. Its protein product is CASSFPLWTSGQTSYNEQFF.

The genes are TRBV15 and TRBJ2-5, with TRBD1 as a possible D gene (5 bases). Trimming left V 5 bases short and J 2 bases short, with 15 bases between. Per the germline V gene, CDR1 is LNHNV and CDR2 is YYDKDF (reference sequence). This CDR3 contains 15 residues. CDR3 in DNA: TGTGCCACCAGCGCCAGGGATTTCGGACAAGAGACCCAGTACTTC. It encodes CATSARDFGQETQYF. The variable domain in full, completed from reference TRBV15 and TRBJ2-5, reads DAMVIQNPRYQVTQFGKPVTLSCSQTLNHNVMYWYQQKSSQAPKLLFHYYDKDFNNEADTPDNFQSRRPNTSFCFLDIRSPGLGDTAMYLCATSARDFGQETQYFGPGTRLLVL.

CDR3 residues: CASSRDRGLGNYGYTF. CDR3 nucleotides: TGTGCCAGCAGCCGGGACAGGGGATTAGGTAACTATGGCTACACCTTC. The rearrangement links TRBV3-1 (or the pseudogene TRBV3-2) to TRBJ1-2; 10 positions agree with TRBD1. The CDR3 consists of 16 residues. In germline, CDR1 is LGHDT, CDR2 YNNKEL (reference sequence). The junction had 6 bases not matched to a gene; V was cut back by 4 bases and J by 1 base.

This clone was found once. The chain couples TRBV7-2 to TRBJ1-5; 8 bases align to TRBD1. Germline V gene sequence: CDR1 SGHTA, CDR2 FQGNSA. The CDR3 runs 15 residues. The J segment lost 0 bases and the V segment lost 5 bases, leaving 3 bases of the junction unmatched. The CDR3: CASSPDRGSNQPQHF. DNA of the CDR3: TGTGCCAGCAGCCCCGACAGGGGTAGCAATCAGCCCCAGCATTTT.

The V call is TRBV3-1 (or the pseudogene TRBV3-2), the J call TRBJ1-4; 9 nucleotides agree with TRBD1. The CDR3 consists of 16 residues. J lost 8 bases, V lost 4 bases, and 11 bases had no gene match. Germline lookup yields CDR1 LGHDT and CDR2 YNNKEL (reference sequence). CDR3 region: CASSPKGRTGDEKLFF. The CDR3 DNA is TGTGCCAGCAGCCCTAAGGGCCGGACAGGGGACGAAAAACTGTTTTTT.

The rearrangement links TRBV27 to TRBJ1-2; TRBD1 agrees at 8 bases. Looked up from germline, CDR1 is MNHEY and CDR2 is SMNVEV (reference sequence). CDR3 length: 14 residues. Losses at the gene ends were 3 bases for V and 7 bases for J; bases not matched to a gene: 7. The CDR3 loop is CASSFRTGHSGYTF. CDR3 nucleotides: TGTGCCAGCAGTTTCCGGACAGGGCACTCTGGCTACACCTTC.

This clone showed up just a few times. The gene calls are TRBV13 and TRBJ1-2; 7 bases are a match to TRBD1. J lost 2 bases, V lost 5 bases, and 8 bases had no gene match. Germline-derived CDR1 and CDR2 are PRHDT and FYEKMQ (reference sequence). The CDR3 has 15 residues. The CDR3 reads CASSRPGQLNYGYTF. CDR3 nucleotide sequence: TGTGCCAGCAGCAGGCCGGGACAGCTAAACTATGGCTACACCTTC.

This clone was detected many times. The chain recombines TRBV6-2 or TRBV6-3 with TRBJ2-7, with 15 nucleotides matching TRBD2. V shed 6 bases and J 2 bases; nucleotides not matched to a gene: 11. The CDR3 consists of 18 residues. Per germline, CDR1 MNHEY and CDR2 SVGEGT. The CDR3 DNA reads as TGTGCCAGCAGGTACGACCCATGGACTAGCGGGAGGGCCTACGAGCAGTACTTC. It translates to CASRYDPWTSGRAYEQYF.

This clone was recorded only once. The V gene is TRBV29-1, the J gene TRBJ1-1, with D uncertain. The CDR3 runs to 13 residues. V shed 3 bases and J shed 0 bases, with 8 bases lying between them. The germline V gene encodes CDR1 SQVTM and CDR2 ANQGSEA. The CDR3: CSVDLDLNTEAFF. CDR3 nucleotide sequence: TGCAGCGTTGATCTAGATCTGAACACTGAAGCTTTCTTT.

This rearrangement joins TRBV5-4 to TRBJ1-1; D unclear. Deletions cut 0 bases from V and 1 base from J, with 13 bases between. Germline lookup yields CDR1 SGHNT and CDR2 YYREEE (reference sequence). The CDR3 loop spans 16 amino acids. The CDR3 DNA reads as TGTGCCAGCAGCTTGGGGAGGCCGGAGCGGAACACTGAAGCTTTCTTT. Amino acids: CASSLGRPERNTEAFF.

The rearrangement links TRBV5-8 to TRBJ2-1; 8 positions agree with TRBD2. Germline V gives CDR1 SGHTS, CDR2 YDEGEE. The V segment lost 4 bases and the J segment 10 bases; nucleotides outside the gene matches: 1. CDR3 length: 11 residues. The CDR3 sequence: CASSAGGEQFF. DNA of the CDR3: TGTGCCAGCAGCGCGGGGGGAGAGCAGTTCTTC.

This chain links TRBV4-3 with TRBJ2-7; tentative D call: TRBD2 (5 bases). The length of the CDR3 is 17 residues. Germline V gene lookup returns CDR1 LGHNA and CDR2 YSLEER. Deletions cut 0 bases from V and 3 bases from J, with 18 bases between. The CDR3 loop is CASSQDGSSFRLYEQYF. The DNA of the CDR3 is TGCGCCAGCAGCCAAGATGGGTCTAGCTTCCGTCTCTACGAGCAGTACTTC.

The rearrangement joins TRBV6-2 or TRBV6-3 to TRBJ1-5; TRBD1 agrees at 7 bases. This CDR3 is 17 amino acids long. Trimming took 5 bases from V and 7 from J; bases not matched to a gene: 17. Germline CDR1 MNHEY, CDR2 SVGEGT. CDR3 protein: CASSPKQQGRGLQPQHF. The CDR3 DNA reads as TGTGCCAGCAGTCCCAAACAACAGGGAAGGGGGCTCCAGCCCCAGCATTTT.

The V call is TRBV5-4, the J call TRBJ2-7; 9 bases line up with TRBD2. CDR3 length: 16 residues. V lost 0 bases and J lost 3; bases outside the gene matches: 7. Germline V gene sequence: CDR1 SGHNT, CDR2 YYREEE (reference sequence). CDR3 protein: CASSLGVASGVYEQYF. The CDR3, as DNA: TGTGCCAGCAGCTTGGGAGTAGCTAGCGGGGTCTACGAGCAGTACTTC. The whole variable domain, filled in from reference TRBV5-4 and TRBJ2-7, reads ETGVTQSPTHLIKTRGQQVTLRCSSQSGHNTVSWYQQALGQGPQFIFQYYREEENGRGNFPPRFSGLQFPNYSSELNVNALELDDSALYLCASSLGVASGVYEQYFGPGTRLTVT.

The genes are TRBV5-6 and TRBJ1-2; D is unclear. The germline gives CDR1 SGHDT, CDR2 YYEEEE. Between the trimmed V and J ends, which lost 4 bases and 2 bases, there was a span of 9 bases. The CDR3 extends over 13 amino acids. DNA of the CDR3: TGTGCCAGCAGCGCCCGCGGGAACTATGGCTACACCTTC. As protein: CASSARGNYGYTF.

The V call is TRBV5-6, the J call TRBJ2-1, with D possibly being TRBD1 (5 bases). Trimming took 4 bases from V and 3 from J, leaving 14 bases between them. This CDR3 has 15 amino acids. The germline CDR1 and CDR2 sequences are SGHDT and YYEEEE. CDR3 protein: CASSQGWLVYNEQFF. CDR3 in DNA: TGTGCCAGCAGCCAGGGTTGGCTAGTCTACAATGAGCAGTTCTTC.

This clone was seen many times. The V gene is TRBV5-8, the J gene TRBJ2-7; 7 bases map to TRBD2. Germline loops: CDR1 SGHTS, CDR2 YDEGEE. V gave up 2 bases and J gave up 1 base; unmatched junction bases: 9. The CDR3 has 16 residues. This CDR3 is CASSLWTSGASYEQYF. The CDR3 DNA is TGTGCCAGCAGCTTATGGACCAGCGGGGCTTCCTACGAGCAGTACTTC.

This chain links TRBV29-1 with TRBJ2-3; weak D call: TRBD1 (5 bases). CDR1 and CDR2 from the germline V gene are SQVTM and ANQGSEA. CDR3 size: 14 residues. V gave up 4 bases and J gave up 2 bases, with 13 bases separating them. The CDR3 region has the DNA TGCAGCGTTGGCCAGGGTAGCTCCACAGATACGCAGTATTTT. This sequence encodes CSVGQGSSTDTQYF.

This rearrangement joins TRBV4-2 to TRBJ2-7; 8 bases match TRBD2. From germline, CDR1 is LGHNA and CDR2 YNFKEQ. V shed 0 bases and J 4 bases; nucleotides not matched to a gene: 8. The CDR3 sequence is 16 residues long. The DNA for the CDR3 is TGTGCCAGCAGCCAAGATTTAACGGGAGGGCCGTACGAGCAGTACTTC. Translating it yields CASSQDLTGGPYEQYF.

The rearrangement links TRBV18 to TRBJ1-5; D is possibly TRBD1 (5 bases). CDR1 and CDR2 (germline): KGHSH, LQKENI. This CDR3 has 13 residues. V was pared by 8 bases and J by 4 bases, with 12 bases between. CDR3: CASTTQGNQPQHF. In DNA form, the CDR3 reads TGTGCCAGCACGACCCAGGGTAATCAGCCCCAGCATTTT.

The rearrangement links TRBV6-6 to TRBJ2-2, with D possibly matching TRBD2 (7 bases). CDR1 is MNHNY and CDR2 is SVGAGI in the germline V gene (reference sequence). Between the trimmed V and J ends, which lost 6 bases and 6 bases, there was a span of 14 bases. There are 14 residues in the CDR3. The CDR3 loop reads CASSQGGGSGELFF. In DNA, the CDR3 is TGTGCCAGCAGCCAGGGAGGGGGGTCCGGGGAGCTGTTTTTT.

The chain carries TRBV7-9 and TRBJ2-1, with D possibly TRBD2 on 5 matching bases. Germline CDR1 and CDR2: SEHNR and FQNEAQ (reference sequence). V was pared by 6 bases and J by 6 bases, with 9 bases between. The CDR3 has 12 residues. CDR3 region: CASSLAVNEQFF. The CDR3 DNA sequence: TGTGCCAGCAGTCTAGCAGTCAATGAGCAGTTCTTC.

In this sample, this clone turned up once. The CDR3 bases are TGTGCCAGCAGCTTAGCCCACTCGGGAGGACCCTACAATGAGCAGTTCTTC. This encodes CASSLAHSGGPYNEQFF. V gene TRBV7-8 combines with J gene TRBJ2-1, with 7 bases aligning to TRBD2. The CDR3 totals 17 residues. The germline V gene has CDR1 SGHVS and CDR2 FQNEAQ. Losses at the gene ends were 0 bases for V and 2 bases for J; bases not matched to a gene: 7.

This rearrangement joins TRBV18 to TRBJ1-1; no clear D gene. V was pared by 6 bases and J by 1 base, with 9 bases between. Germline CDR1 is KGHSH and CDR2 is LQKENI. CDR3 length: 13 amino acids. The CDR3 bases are TGTGCCAGCTCCTTCGACAAGAACACTGAAGCTTTCTTT. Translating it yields CASSFDKNTEAFF.

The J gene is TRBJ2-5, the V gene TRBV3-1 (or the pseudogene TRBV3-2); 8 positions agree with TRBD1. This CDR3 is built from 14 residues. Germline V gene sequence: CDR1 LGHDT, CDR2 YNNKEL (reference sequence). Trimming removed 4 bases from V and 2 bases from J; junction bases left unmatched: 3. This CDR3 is CASSLRTGQETQYF. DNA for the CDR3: TGTGCCAGCAGCCTCAGGACAGGGCAAGAGACCCAGTACTTC.